Presented here are 30 T cell receptor beta chains from one specimen sequenced in a study of cytomegalovirus exposure and HLA in healthy donors. The PCR had 60 Vbeta and 13 Jbeta primers. The data were produced by immunoSEQ multiplex PCR, yet TCRdb's version contains in-frame clones alone and is incomplete. Found here are 150,000 to 200,000 clones, roughly 80% of them singletons; the top ten hold approximately 1.4%. Sequences were obtained from PBMCs. All receptors derive from a girl aged 5-17 years in good health and CMV-seropositive.

The rearrangement links TRBV18 to TRBJ2-3; TRBD2 agrees at 12 bases. The CDR3 contains 15 residues. J was trimmed by 4 bases and V by 3 bases; bases with no gene match: 2. Germline-derived CDR1 and CDR2 are KGHSH and LQKENI. In DNA, the CDR3 is TGTGCCAGCTCACCGGGACTAGCGGGTGCAGATACGCAGTATTTT. Encoded protein: CASSPGLAGADTQYF.

The rearrangement uses TRBV30 and TRBJ1-2; D is uncertain. The V gene's germline CDR1 is GTSNPN and CDR2 SVGIG (reference sequence). The CDR3 is 15 residues long. Deletions cut 1 base from V and 5 bases from J, with 17 bases between. The CDR3, as DNA: TGTGCCTGGAGTGCCCCTGGTTGGCGGGAGTATGGCTACACCTTC. It translates to CAWSAPGWREYGYTF.

The chain joins TRBV2 to TRBJ2-5, with 14 bases identical to TRBD2. The V segment lost 6 bases and the J segment 1 base; nucleotides outside the gene matches: 4. The length of the CDR3 is 16 residues. Germline lookup yields CDR1 SNHLY and CDR2 FYNNEI. The CDR3 reads CASSLGLAGGQETQYF. CDR3 in DNA: TGTGCCAGCAGCCTAGGACTAGCGGGAGGCCAAGAGACCCAGTACTTC.

The rearrangement links TRBV11-2 to TRBJ2-6, with 8 bases identical to TRBD1. The CDR3 is 18 residues long. The V segment lost 0 bases and the J segment 3 bases; nucleotides outside the gene matches: 7. In germline, CDR1 is SGHAT, CDR2 FQNNGV. This CDR3 is CASSLDGRGLFGANVLTF. DNA for the CDR3: TGTGCCAGCAGCTTAGACGGCAGGGGGCTCTTTGGGGCCAACGTCCTGACTTTC. Supplemented by reference TRBV11-2 and TRBJ2-6, the full variable domain reads EAGVAQSPRYKIIEKRQSVAFWCNPISGHATLYWYQQILGQGPKLLIQFQNNGVVDDSQLPKDRFSAERLKGVDSTLKIQPAKLEDSAVYLCASSLDGRGLFGANVLTFGAGSRLTVL.

The chain uses TRBV18 and TRBJ2-2; D is undetermined. The ends were cut back, 2 bases at V and 1 base at J, with 11 bases in the middle. The CDR3 is 16 amino acids. CDR1 and CDR2 (germline): KGHSH, LQKENI. CDR3 in DNA: TGTGCCAGCTCACCATACATGGCAGAGAACACCGGGGAGCTGTTTTTT. It encodes CASSPYMAENTGELFF.

The rearrangement uses TRBV9 and TRBJ2-2; D is unclear. The CDR3 is 14 residues long. V lost 4 bases and J 6 bases, leaving 13 bases between the germline ends. CDR1 is SGDLS, CDR2 YYNGEE, per germline. In DNA, the CDR3 is TGTGCCAGCAGCCAATCCAACAGCCCCGGGGAGCTGTTTTTT. This sequence encodes CASSQSNSPGELFF. Full variable domain (rest looked up from reference TRBV9 and TRBJ2-2): DSGVTQTPKHLITATGQRVTLRCSPRSGDLSVYWYQQSLDQGLQFLIQYYNGEERAKGNILERFSAQQFPDLHSELNLSSLELGDSALYFCASSQSNSPGELFFGEGSRLTVL.

The V call is TRBV30, the J call TRBJ2-7; D possibly corresponds to TRBD2 (5 bases). This CDR3 comprises 12 residues. V was trimmed by 4 bases and J by 3 bases, leaving 10 bases between them. Per the germline V gene, CDR1 is GTSNPN and CDR2 is SVGIG (reference sequence). The CDR3 here is CAWNEEGYEQYF. DNA for the CDR3: TGTGCCTGGAATGAAGAGGGCTACGAGCAGTACTTC.

The rearrangement uses TRBV7-9 and TRBJ2-5; 8 bases are shared with TRBD2. CDR3 length: 15 amino acids. Losses at the gene ends were 5 bases for V and 2 bases for J; bases not matched to a gene: 7. From germline, CDR1 is SEHNR and CDR2 FQNEAQ (reference sequence). CDR3 in DNA: TGTGCCAGCAGCCCCATCACGGGGGGGCAAGAGACCCAGTACTTC. This codes for CASSPITGGQETQYF. The entire variable domain, with the rest obtained from reference TRBV7-9 and TRBJ2-5, is as follows: DTGVSQNPRHKITKRGQNVTFRCDPISEHNRLYWYRQTLGQGPEFLTYFQNEAQLEKSRLLSDRFSAERPKGSFSTLEIQRTEQGDSAMYLCASSPITGGQETQYFGPGTRLLVL.

The gene calls are TRBV28 and TRBJ2-2; possible D gene TRBD1, 6 bases. Germline V gene data show CDR1 as MDHEN and CDR2 as SYDVKM. V was pared by 3 bases and J by 3 bases, with 8 bases between. The CDR3 is made up of 14 amino acids. CDR3 residues: CASSFKGDTGELFF. The CDR3 coding sequence is TGTGCCAGCAGTTTCAAGGGGGACACCGGGGAGCTGTTTTTT.

This rearrangement joins TRBV5-1 to TRBJ2-7, with D possibly matching TRBD2 (7 bases). The CDR3 totals 13 residues. The germline V gene has CDR1 SGHRS and CDR2 YFSETQ. Trimming took off 2 bases at V and 6 bases at J, with 12 bases between the two ends. The CDR3 loop is CASSFGGGVEQYF. CDR3 nucleotide sequence: TGCGCCAGCAGCTTTGGAGGGGGGGTCGAGCAGTACTTC.

This chain links TRBV27 with TRBJ1-2; maybe TRBD1 (6 bases). V was clipped by 5 bases and J by 4 bases, with 17 bases between them. Germline V gene lookup returns CDR1 MNHEY and CDR2 SMNVEV (reference sequence). This CDR3 spans 15 amino acids. CDR3 sequence reads: CASSSLGQNSYGYTF. CDR3 DNA sequence: TGTGCCAGCAGTAGTCTCGGACAGAACAGCTATGGCTACACCTTC.

The chain is built from TRBV30 and TRBJ1-5, with D tentatively TRBD1 (5 bases). Trimming removed 2 bases from V and 6 bases from J, with 11 bases in between. Germline CDR1 and CDR2: GTSNPN and SVGIG (reference sequence). CDR3 size: 13 residues. CDR3 bases: TGTGCCTGGAGTCCAGGGTCGGGTCAGCCCCAGCATTTT. Translation gives CAWSPGSGQPQHF. Full variable domain (outside the CDR3, taken from reference TRBV30 and TRBJ1-5): SQTIHQWPATLVQPVGSPLSLECTVEGTSNPNLYWYRQAAGRGLQLLFYSVGIGQISSEVPQNLSASRPQDRQFILSSKKLLLSDSGFYLCAWSPGSGQPQHFGDGTRLSIL.

V gene TRBV7-2 combines with J gene TRBJ2-1; TRBD2 agrees at 7 bases. V shed 5 bases and J 4 bases; nucleotides not matched to a gene: 11. This CDR3 is built from 16 residues. Germline V gene lookup returns CDR1 SGHTA and CDR2 FQGNSA. CDR3 sequence (DNA): TGTGCCAGCAGCGGAACTAACCCTAGCGGTTACAATGAGCAGTTCTTC. Protein product: CASSGTNPSGYNEQFF.

The genes are TRBV4-2 and TRBJ2-7, with 7 bases that match TRBD1. The V gene end was trimmed by 0 bases and the J gene end by 3 bases; junction bases not matched to a gene: 5. From germline, CDR1 is LGHNA and CDR2 YNFKEQ. This CDR3 has 15 residues. This CDR3 reads CASSQDFTGDYEQYF. The CDR3 DNA sequence: TGTGCCAGCAGCCAAGATTTTACAGGGGACTACGAGCAGTACTTC.

This clone was recorded a few times. V usage is TRBV30 and J usage is TRBJ2-1; D might be TRBD1 (6 bases). V lost 8 bases and J 4 bases, leaving 18 bases between the germline ends. Germline V gene sequence: CDR1 GTSNPN, CDR2 SVGIG (reference sequence). The length of the CDR3 is 14 residues. CDR3 in amino acids: CAGNQGLSYNEQFF. For the CDR3, the DNA is TGTGCCGGCAACCAGGGGTTATCATACAATGAGCAGTTCTTC.

The chain employs TRBV6-6 and TRBJ1-4; D may be TRBD1 (5 bases). The CDR3 spans 16 residues. Germline lookup yields CDR1 MNHNY and CDR2 SVGAGI (reference sequence). Trimming removed 6 bases at V and 2 bases at J, with 16 bases between. CDR3 DNA sequence: TGTGCCAGCAGGCCTAAGATAGGGACTACTAATGAAAAACTGTTTTTT. Translation gives CASRPKIGTTNEKLFF.

The chain has TRBV10-2 and TRBJ2-5, with 11 bases aligning to TRBD2. The junction had 5 bases not matched to a gene; V was cut back by 0 bases and J by 5 bases. Germline V gene data show CDR1 as WSHSY and CDR2 as SAAADI. The CDR3 sequence is 16 residues long. This CDR3 reads CASSESSGGAEETQYF. CDR3 DNA sequence: TGCGCCAGCAGTGAGTCTAGCGGGGGGGCCGAGGAGACCCAGTACTTC.

The table lists this clone with a few counts. J is TRBJ2-7 and V is TRBV5-1, with 8 nucleotides matching TRBD1. The V segment lost 5 bases and the J segment 2 bases; nucleotides outside the gene matches: 6. This CDR3 region has 14 residues. Germline V gene sequence: CDR1 SGHRS, CDR2 YFSETQ. The CDR3 coding sequence is TGCGCCAGCAGTACCGACAGGGGAACCTACGAGCAGTACTTC. Translating gives CASSTDRGTYEQYF.

This chain uses TRBV6-6 with TRBJ2-2; possibly TRBD1 for D (6 bases). Germline lookup yields CDR1 MNHNY and CDR2 SVGAGI (reference sequence). V shed 6 bases and J shed 8 bases, with 13 bases lying between them. The CDR3 sequence is 13 residues long. The CDR3 reads CASRQGNLGELFF. The CDR3 DNA sequence: TGTGCCAGCAGACAGGGAAATTTAGGGGAGCTGTTTTTT.

This clone was counted a single time. This rearrangement joins TRBV29-1 to TRBJ2-5; weak D call: TRBD1 (6 bases). V was trimmed by 6 bases and J by 5 bases, leaving 16 bases between them. The CDR3 length is 13 residues. Germline CDR1 SQVTM, CDR2 ANQGSEA. The chain's CDR3 is CSVGTTVLETQYF. The CDR3 DNA sequence: TGCAGCGTGGGGACAACTGTCCTTGAGACCCAGTACTTC.

This clone was recorded a few times. This sequence joins TRBV10-3 and TRBJ1-5; 7 bases agree with TRBD1. Unmatched junction bases numbered 4, after V lost 8 bases and J lost 3 bases. Germline lookup yields CDR1 ENHRY and CDR2 SYGVKD. The CDR3 is made up of 13 amino acids. The CDR3 here is CAIAGTDNQPQHF. As DNA, the CDR3 is TGTGCCATCGCCGGGACAGACAATCAGCCCCAGCATTTT.

CDR3 coding DNA: TGTGCCAGCAGCAGTACAGGGGCCACTGAAGCTTTCTTT. Amino acid sequence: CASSSTGATEAFF. The chain has TRBV7-2 and TRBJ1-1; 7 bases fit TRBD1. The ends lost 5 bases at V and 4 bases at J; junction bases unmatched: 4. Germline assignment: CDR1 SGHTA and CDR2 FQGNSA. The CDR3 consists of 13 residues.

This clone was counted once. The rearrangement links TRBV28 to TRBJ2-7; 7 nucleotides align to TRBD2. Unmatched junction bases numbered 7, after V lost 5 bases and J lost 3 bases. Germline CDR1 reads MDHEN; CDR2 reads SYDVKM. This CDR3 has 14 amino acids. As DNA, the CDR3 is TGTGCCAGCAGTGAACTAGCGAATAACTACGAGCAGTACTTC. Amino acid sequence: CASSELANNYEQYF.

The rearrangement uses TRBV5-1 and TRBJ1-2; D remains ambiguous. This CDR3 contains 14 residues. CDR1 is SGHRS, CDR2 YFSETQ, per germline. Trimming took off 2 bases at V and 2 bases at J, with 10 bases between the two ends. The CDR3 loop reads CASSFRGSNYGYTF. CDR3 bases: TGCGCCAGCAGCTTCCGCGGGTCCAACTATGGCTACACCTTC.

For this clone: The germline gene is not matched at one end of the junction; a read error may be the cause. The V and J genes are TRBV7-2 and TRBJ1-5; D is possibly TRBD1 (6 bases). The CDR3 loop spans 13 amino acids. Germline V CDR1 and CDR2: SGHTA, FQGNSA. The CDR3 loop is CASSEDSIQPQHF. DNA for the CDR3: TGTGCCAGCAGCGAGGACAGCATTCAGCCCCAGCATTTT.

The chain has TRBV28 and TRBJ2-7; D gene unclear. This CDR3 region has 14 residues. The V and J ends lost 2 bases and 6 bases respectively, with 14 bases between them. The V gene's germline CDR1 is MDHEN and CDR2 SYDVKM. The chain's CDR3 is CASSLDERLFEQYF. In nucleotides, the CDR3 is TGTGCCAGCAGTTTAGATGAGAGGTTATTCGAGCAGTACTTC.

The chain uses TRBV4-1 and TRBJ1-1, with D hard to call. Trimming cost V 1 base and J 1 base, with 4 bases left between them. This CDR3 is built from 13 residues. The germline gives CDR1 MGHRA, CDR2 YSYEKL. CDR3 loop: CASSQVKNTEAFF. The CDR3 region has the DNA TGCGCCAGCAGCCAAGTTAAGAACACTGAAGCTTTCTTT.

The chain carries TRBV19 and TRBJ2-2; 7 bases map to TRBD2. This CDR3 has 14 residues. Germline CDR1 LNHDA, CDR2 SQIVND (reference sequence). V was pared by 5 bases and J by 3 bases, with 3 bases of the junction left unmatched. This CDR3 reads CASSVGGYTGELFF. CDR3 DNA sequence: TGTGCCAGTAGTGTCGGGGGGTACACCGGGGAGCTGTTTTTT.

This clone is a singleton in its sample. This chain connects TRBV19 to TRBJ1-1; D gene unclear. The length of the CDR3 is 14 residues. V was shortened by 1 base and J by 5 bases, with 11 bases between the two germline ends. Looked up from germline, CDR1 is LNHDA and CDR2 is SQIVND (reference sequence). CDR3 bases: TGTGCCAGTAGTATAGGCCCGACGGGGACTGAAGCTTTCTTT. It encodes CASSIGPTGTEAFF.

The rearrangement links TRBV5-4 to TRBJ2-7; the match to TRBD1 covers 7 bases. V was clipped by 2 bases and J by 3 bases; unmatched bases: 8. In germline, CDR1 is SGHNT, CDR2 YYREEE (reference sequence). There are 15 residues in the CDR3. CDR3 sequence: CASSLQGTPNYEQYF. The CDR3 nucleotides read TGTGCCAGCAGCTTACAGGGGACCCCAAACTACGAGCAGTACTTC.